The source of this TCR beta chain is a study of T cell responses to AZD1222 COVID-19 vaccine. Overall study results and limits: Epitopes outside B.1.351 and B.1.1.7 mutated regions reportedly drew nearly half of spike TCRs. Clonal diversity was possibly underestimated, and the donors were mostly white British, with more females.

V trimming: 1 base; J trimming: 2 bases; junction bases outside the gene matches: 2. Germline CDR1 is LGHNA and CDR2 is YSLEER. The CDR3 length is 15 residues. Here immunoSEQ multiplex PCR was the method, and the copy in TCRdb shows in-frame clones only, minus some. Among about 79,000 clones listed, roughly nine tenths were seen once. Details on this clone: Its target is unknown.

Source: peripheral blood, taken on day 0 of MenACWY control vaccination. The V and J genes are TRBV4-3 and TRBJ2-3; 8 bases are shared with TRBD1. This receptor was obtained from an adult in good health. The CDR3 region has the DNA TGCGCCAGCAGCCAAGGACAGGGGCACACAGATACGCAGTATTTT. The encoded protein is CASSQGQGHTDTQYF.